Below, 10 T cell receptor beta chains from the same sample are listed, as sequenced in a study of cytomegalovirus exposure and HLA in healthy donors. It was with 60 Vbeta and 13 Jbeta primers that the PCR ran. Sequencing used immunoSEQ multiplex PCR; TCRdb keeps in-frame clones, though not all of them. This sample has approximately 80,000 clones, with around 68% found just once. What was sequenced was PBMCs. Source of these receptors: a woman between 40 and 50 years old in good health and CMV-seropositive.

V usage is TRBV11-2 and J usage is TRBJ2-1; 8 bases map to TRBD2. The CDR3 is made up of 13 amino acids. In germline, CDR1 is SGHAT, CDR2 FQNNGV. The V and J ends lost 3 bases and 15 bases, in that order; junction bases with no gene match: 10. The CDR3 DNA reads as TGTGCCAGCAGCTTTCTTAACGGGAGGGCCTTGTTCTTC. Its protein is CASSFLNGRALFF.

In nucleotides, the CDR3 is TGCGCCAGCAGCATTGAAGGACAGGAGAACTATGGCTACACCTTC. Translating it yields CASSIEGQENYGYTF. J is TRBJ1-2 and V is TRBV5-1; 7 bases line up with TRBD1. The CDR3 has 15 amino acids. Germline CDR1 reads SGHRS; CDR2 reads YFSETQ. The V segment lost 4 bases and the J segment 2 bases; nucleotides outside the gene matches: 8.

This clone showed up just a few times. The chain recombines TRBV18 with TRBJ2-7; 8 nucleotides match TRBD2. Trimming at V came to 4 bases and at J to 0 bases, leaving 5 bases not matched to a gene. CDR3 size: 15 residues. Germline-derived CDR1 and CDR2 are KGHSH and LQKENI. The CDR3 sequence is CASSQTSGSSYEQYF. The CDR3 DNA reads TGTGCCAGCTCACAAACTAGCGGCAGCTCCTACGAGCAGTACTTC. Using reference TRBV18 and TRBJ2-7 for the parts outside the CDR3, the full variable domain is NAGVMQNPRHLVRRRGQEARLRCSPMKGHSHVYWYRQLPEEGLKFMVYLQKENIIDESGMPKERFSAEFPKEGPSILRIQQVVRGDSAAYFCASSQTSGSSYEQYFGPGTRLTVT.

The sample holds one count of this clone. The CDR3 is CASSLSAGLNTEAFF. CDR3 nucleotides: TGCGCCAGCAGCTTGTCGGCAGGCCTGAACACTGAAGCTTTCTTT. The chain recombines TRBV5-1 with TRBJ1-1; the D is unclear. Trimming shortened V by 1 base and J by 0 bases, and 10 bases separated the two germline ends. Germline V gene data show CDR1 as SGHRS and CDR2 as YFSETQ. This CDR3 is 15 amino acids long.

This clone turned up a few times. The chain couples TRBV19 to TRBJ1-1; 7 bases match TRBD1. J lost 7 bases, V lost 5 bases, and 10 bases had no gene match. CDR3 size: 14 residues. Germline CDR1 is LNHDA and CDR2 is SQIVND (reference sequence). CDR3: CASSGRDSRNEAFF. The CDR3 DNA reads TGTGCCAGTAGTGGGCGGGACAGCAGAAATGAAGCTTTCTTT. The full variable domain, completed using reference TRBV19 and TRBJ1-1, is DGGITQSPKYLFRKEGQNVTLSCEQNLNHDAMYWYRQDPGQGLRLIYYSQIVNDFQKGDIAEGYSVSREKKESFPLTVTSAQKNPTAFYLCASSGRDSRNEAFFGQGTRLTVV.

CDR3 sequence reads: CASSLVGAEEQYF. For the CDR3, the DNA is TGTGCCAGCAGCTTAGTAGGGGCCGAGGAGCAGTACTTC. The rearrangement links TRBV13 to TRBJ2-7; perhaps TRBD1 as D (5 bases). Germline V gene data show CDR1 as PRHDT and CDR2 as FYEKMQ (reference sequence). The ends were cut back, 1 base at V and 7 bases at J, with 11 bases in the middle. The CDR3 spans 13 residues.

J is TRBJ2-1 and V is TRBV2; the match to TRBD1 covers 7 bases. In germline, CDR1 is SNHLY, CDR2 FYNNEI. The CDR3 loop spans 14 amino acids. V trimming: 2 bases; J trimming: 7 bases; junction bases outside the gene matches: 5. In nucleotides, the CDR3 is TGTGCCAGCAGTGAAAGGGGGCGCGTAAATGAGCAGTTCTTC. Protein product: CASSERGRVNEQFF.

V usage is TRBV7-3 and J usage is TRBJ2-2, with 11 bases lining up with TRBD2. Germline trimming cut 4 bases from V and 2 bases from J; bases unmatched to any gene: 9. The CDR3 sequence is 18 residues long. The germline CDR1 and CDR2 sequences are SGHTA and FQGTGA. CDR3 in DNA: TGTGCCAGCAGCTCGCCGGGACTAGCGGCTTCTAACACCGGGGAGCTGTTTTTT. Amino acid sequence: CASSSPGLAASNTGELFF.

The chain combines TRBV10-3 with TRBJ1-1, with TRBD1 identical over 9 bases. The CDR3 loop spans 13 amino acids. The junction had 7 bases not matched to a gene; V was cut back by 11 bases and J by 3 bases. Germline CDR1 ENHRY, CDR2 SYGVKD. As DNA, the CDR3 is TGTGCCGTAACAGGGGGCGCCTACACTGAAGCTTTCTTT. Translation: CAVTGGAYTEAFF.

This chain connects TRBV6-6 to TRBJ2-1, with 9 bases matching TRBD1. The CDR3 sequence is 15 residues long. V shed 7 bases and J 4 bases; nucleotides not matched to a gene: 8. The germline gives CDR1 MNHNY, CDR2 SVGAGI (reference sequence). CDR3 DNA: TGTGCCAGCATCCGCGGACAGGGGCTATACAATGAGCAGTTCTTC. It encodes CASIRGQGLYNEQFF.